Listed below are T cell receptor beta chains from one sample, sequenced in a study of OX40 agonist ivuxolimab in advanced cancers. TCRdb's table, derived via immunoSEQ multiplex PCR, lists solely in-frame clones and lacks some. The data contain about 16,000 clones, 75% to 85% of them seen just once; the ten biggest clones take up 9.5% to 15%. The sample consisted of CD4+ or CD8+ T cells sorted from blood, taken in a trial of the OX40 agonist ivuxolimab. The receptors shown here come from an adult with an advanced solid tumor such as melanoma, head and neck, liver or kidney cancer. The CDR3 runs from the conserved cysteine through the conserved F or W. A D gene is named only where the DNA matches it firmly. Where a row states a size, it is once, few, many or the class of an expanded clone; other rows omit it.

cdr3_nt,cdr3_aa,clone_size,d_call,j_call,v_call
TGTGCCAGCAGTTTAATACCCAGGGGGAGTTTCACTGAAGCTTTCTTT,CASSLIPRGSFTEAFF,-,TRBD1,TRBJ1-1,TRBV6-5
TGTGCCAGTAGGGGCGGACAGGCCCTAGGTGAAAAACTGTTTTTT,CASRGGQALGEKLFF,large,TRBD1,TRBJ1-4,TRBV19
TGTGCCAGCAGTGCGACGGTCTCCTACGAGCAGTACTTC,CASSATVSYEQYF,-,-,TRBJ2-7,TRBV6-1
TGCGCCAGCAGCCCCACTAGCACCTACAATGAGCAGTTCTTC,CASSPTSTYNEQFF,-,-,TRBJ2-1,TRBV4-1
TGTGCCAGCAGCGCGGACAGTCTTAGCAATCAGCCCCAGCATTTT,CASSADSLSNQPQHF,-,-,TRBJ1-5,TRBV7-2
TGCGCCAGCAGCCTCTACCACGGCTACGAGCAGTACTTC,CASSLYHGYEQYF,-,-,TRBJ2-7,TRBV4-3
TGTGCCAGCAGTTACGGGGGTTTGGCTGCGCAGTATTTT,CASSYGGLAAQYF,-,-,TRBJ2-3,TRBV6-6
TGTGCCAGCAGTTACCCTCTTACTGAAGCTTTCTTT,CASSYPLTEAFF,-,-,TRBJ1-1,TRBV6-5
TGTGCCAGCAGCCAGGGACTTAATGAAAAACTGTTTTTT,CASSQGLNEKLFF,-,-,TRBJ1-4,TRBV5-8
TGTGCCAGCAGTCACCAACAGATTCAAGAGACCCAGTACTTC,CASSHQQIQETQYF,-,-,TRBJ2-5,TRBV6-5
TGTGCCAGCAGTCCCGGGACAGGGGGGAACACTGAAGCTTTCTTT,CASSPGTGGNTEAFF,medium-sized,TRBD1,TRBJ1-1,TRBV27
TGTGCCAGCAGCGCATACAGGGGGCTCACCTACGAGCAGTACTTC,CASSAYRGLTYEQYF,-,TRBD1,TRBJ2-7,TRBV11-3
TGTGCCAGCCGAGGCACTGAAGCTTTCTTT,CASRGTEAFF,few,-,TRBJ1-1,TRBV2
TGTGCCAGCAAAGAGGTCATGAGAGGAAATTCACCCCTCCACTTT,CASKEVMRGNSPLHF,few,-,TRBJ1-6,TRBV6-5
TGTGCCAGCAGCTGGTACTCAGAGACCCAGTACTTC,CASSWYSETQYF,-,-,TRBJ2-5,TRBV5-6
TGTGCCAGCAGCGAGGGCCCTGGGAATCAGCCCCAGCATTTT,CASSEGPGNQPQHF,-,-,TRBJ1-5,TRBV7-9
TGTGCCAGCAGCCCACAACCGGAGGGTCCCCTTAACACCGGGGAGCTGTTTTTT,CASSPQPEGPLNTGELFF,-,-,TRBJ2-2,TRBV11-2